The next 22 T cell receptor beta chains were all read from a single sample in a study of PD-1 blockade in classical Hodgkin lymphoma (dated by TCRdb to 2018 to 2020). The library was obtained by the immunoSEQ multiplex PCR assay. TCRdb retrieved this table from immuneACCESS and kept in-frame rearrangements only. Not all clones are present; in checked studies, unresolved V genes account for under half, and no reason is known for the remainder. Present in this sample are almost 20,000 clones, 75% to 90% of which were seen just once. Under 3% of the sample belongs to the ten largest clones. Per the publication, the time point label means: cycle 4 day 1 (C4D1), after 6 weeks of nivolumab. Every trial patient had relapsed following autologous stem cell transplantation, and prior brentuximab vedotin exposure was what differed among cohorts A, B and C. A Miltenyi CD4+ T cell isolation kit was used for magnetic negative selection to purify CD4+ T cells from thawed PBMCs.

The sequenced sample was CD4+ T cells from blood, obtained before the fourth cycle of nivolumab. These receptors all stem from a human donor with classical Hodgkin lymphoma.

The gene calls are TRBV19 and TRBJ1-1; D unresolved. CDR1 is LNHDA, CDR2 SQIVND, per germline (reference sequence). V dropped 5 bases and J dropped 1 base, with 8 bases sitting between them. There are 13 residues in the CDR3. CDR3 DNA: TGTGCCAGTAGTGCCCGCAGGAACACTGAAGCTTTCTTT. Its translation is CASSARRNTEAFF.

The DNA for the CDR3 is TGTGCCAGTAGTAACCGGGACAGGGGGCAAGATACGCAGTATTTT. This gives the protein CASSNRDRGQDTQYF. The chain carries TRBV19 and TRBJ2-3; TRBD1 matches 12 bases. The ends lost 4 bases at V and 5 bases at J; junction bases unmatched: 4. The germline V gene has CDR1 LNHDA and CDR2 SQIVND (reference sequence). The CDR3 is made up of 15 amino acids.

The DNA for the CDR3 is TGTGCCAGCAGAAGACAGGGAGCCAGGAGCTACGAGCAGTACTTC. It is translated as CASRRQGARSYEQYF. The chain links TRBV28 to TRBJ2-7; 7 bases line up with TRBD1. Germline CDR1 and CDR2: MDHEN and SYDVKM. The V and J ends lost 6 bases and 3 bases, in that order; junction bases with no gene match: 11. The CDR3 sequence is 15 residues long.

This clone was observed a few times. This chain joins TRBV25-1 and TRBJ2-2; D call uncertain. Germline V gene lookup returns CDR1 MGHDK and CDR2 SYGVNS. This CDR3 spans 14 amino acids. V gave up 3 bases and J gave up 3 bases, with 8 bases separating them. The DNA for the CDR3 is TGTGCCAGCAGTGATCAGAGGTACACCGGGGAGCTGTTTTTT. As protein: CASSDQRYTGELFF.

The genes are TRBV7-8 and TRBJ1-1; D may be TRBD1 (5 bases). The CDR3 extends over 13 amino acids. Trimming stripped 1 base from V and 4 bases from J, with 7 bases between. Germline CDR1 and CDR2: SGHVS and FQNEAQ. This CDR3 reads CASSLDGGTEAFF. The CDR3, as DNA: TGTGCCAGCAGCTTAGACGGGGGCACTGAAGCTTTCTTT. Filled out from reference TRBV7-8 and TRBJ1-1, the complete variable domain reads GAGVSQSPRYKVAKRGQDVALRCDPISGHVSLFWYQQALGQGPEFLTYFQNEAQLDKSGLPSDRFFAERPEGSVSTLKIQRTQQEDSAVYLCASSLDGGTEAFFGQGTRLTVV.

The V and J genes are TRBV5-4 and TRBJ2-1, with 8 bases matching TRBD1. This CDR3 is built from 14 residues. The germline V gene encodes CDR1 SGHNT and CDR2 YYREEE (reference sequence). The V and J ends lost 4 bases and 9 bases, in that order; junction bases with no gene match: 9. CDR3 in DNA: TGTGCCAGCAGCCCAGGGGGCCTTAGGGGTGAGCAGTTCTTC. Its protein is CASSPGGLRGEQFF.

The J gene is TRBJ2-5, the V gene TRBV19; tentative D call: TRBD1 (7 bases). The CDR3 is 15 residues long. Trimming stripped 5 bases from V and 2 bases from J, with 15 bases between. The germline V gene encodes CDR1 LNHDA and CDR2 SQIVND (reference sequence). This chain's CDR3 is CASSSQGGLQETQYF. CDR3 bases: TGTGCCAGTAGTTCCCAGGGGGGACTTCAAGAGACCCAGTACTTC.

V is TRBV6-5 and J is TRBJ2-3; 7 bases match TRBD2. Germline V gene sequence: CDR1 MNHEY, CDR2 SVGAGI. V shed 5 bases, J shed 2 bases, and the junction held 4 bases outside the gene matches. The CDR3 contains 14 residues. The CDR3 bases are TGTGCCAGCAGTCTGGGGGGGTTCACAGATACGCAGTATTTT. Translation: CASSLGGFTDTQYF.

The chain carries TRBV30 and TRBJ1-1; weak D call: TRBD1 (6 bases). Looked up from germline, CDR1 is GTSNPN and CDR2 is SVGIG (reference sequence). V was shortened by 3 bases and J by 5 bases, with 13 bases between the two germline ends. CDR3 length equals 13 residues. The CDR3 protein is CAWRNQGRTEAFF. CDR3 nucleotides: TGTGCCTGGAGAAACCAGGGGCGTACTGAAGCTTTCTTT.

This sequence joins TRBV27 and TRBJ2-7, with a tentative D call TRBD2 (5 bases). The germline gives CDR1 MNHEY, CDR2 SMNVEV (reference sequence). V lost 5 bases, J lost 3 bases, and 14 bases lay in between. This CDR3 region has 14 residues. CDR3 nucleotides: TGTGCCAGCAGTAGATGGGAACGGGGCTACGAGCAGTACTTC. Encoded protein: CASSRWERGYEQYF.

The rearrangement links TRBV6-6 to TRBJ2-1; D ambiguous. The CDR3 spans 14 residues. The ends were cut back, 6 bases at V and 0 bases at J, with 9 bases in the middle. Germline V lookup: CDR1 MNHNY, CDR2 SVGAGI (reference sequence). This CDR3 is CASSKESSYNEQFF. The DNA of the CDR3 is TGTGCCAGCAGCAAGGAGAGCTCCTACAATGAGCAGTTCTTC.

The V gene is TRBV6-5, the J gene TRBJ2-1; 10 nucleotides line up with TRBD2. CDR1 and CDR2 (germline): MNHEY, SVGAGI. V lost 4 bases, J lost 6 bases, and 9 bases stayed unmatched. CDR3 size: 16 residues. CDR3 nucleotide sequence: TGTGCCAGCAGTTTCGGAGGGACTAGCGTCGGCAATGAGCAGTTCTTC. Translating it yields CASSFGGTSVGNEQFF.

The rearrangement joins TRBV19 to TRBJ2-7; 9 bases agree with TRBD1. V was clipped by 2 bases and J by 6 bases; unmatched bases: 11. The CDR3 loop spans 16 amino acids. Germline assignment: CDR1 LNHDA and CDR2 SQIVND (reference sequence). This CDR3 reads CASSIRFGTGTLEQYF. The CDR3 nucleotides are TGTGCCAGTAGTATAAGGTTCGGGACAGGGACCCTCGAGCAGTACTTC.

This clone was recorded only once. The chain recombines TRBV5-4 with TRBJ2-3; 13 nucleotides align to TRBD2. The CDR3 has 15 residues. Germline V CDR1 and CDR2: SGHNT, YYREEE (reference sequence). V trimming: 4 bases; J trimming: 1 base; junction bases outside the gene matches: 0. In nucleotides, the CDR3 is TGTGCCAGCAGCGGACTAGCGGGGGGCACAGATACGCAGTATTTT. It is translated as CASSGLAGGTDTQYF.

This chain joins TRBV28 and TRBJ1-5, with 9 bases aligning to TRBD1. Germline assignment: CDR1 MDHEN and CDR2 SYDVKM. This CDR3 region has 15 residues. The J segment lost 1 base and the V segment lost 5 bases, leaving 3 bases of the junction unmatched. DNA for the CDR3: TGTGCCAGCAGTCAGACAGGGGGGAGCAATCAGCCCCAGCATTTT. Encoded protein: CASSQTGGSNQPQHF.

The CDR3 region is CASSQGDRGKSEAFF. CDR3 in DNA: TGTGCCAGCAGCCAGGGGGACAGGGGTAAATCTGAAGCTTTCTTT. The J gene is TRBJ1-1, the V gene TRBV4-2, with 10 bases fitting TRBD1. CDR3 size: 15 residues. CDR1 and CDR2 (germline): LGHNA, YNFKEQ. With 3 bases clipped from V and 6 bases from J, the junction kept 7 bases outside the gene matches.

The CDR3 DNA follows: TGCGCCAGCAGCGATACTAGCGGGGGCGTGGAGCAGTTCTTC. It specifies CASSDTSGGVEQFF. The rearrangement uses TRBV5-1 and TRBJ2-1; TRBD2 matches at 11 bases. Germline V gene sequence: CDR1 SGHRS, CDR2 YFSETQ. J lost 10 bases, V lost 4 bases, and 7 bases had no gene match. The CDR3 totals 14 residues.

The table lists this clone with a count of one. Here the CDR3 DNA reads TGTGCCAGTAGTAGATACAGAGAGGGGACTGAAGCTTTCTTT. This sequence encodes CASSRYREGTEAFF. The rearrangement uses TRBV19 and TRBJ1-1; the D gene is possibly TRBD1 (5 bases). The CDR3 has 14 residues. V was shortened by 4 bases and J by 5 bases, with 14 bases between the two germline ends. CDR1 and CDR2 from the germline V gene are LNHDA and SQIVND (reference sequence).

The chain joins TRBV27 to TRBJ1-5; D is possibly TRBD1 (6 bases). This CDR3 has 14 residues. V shed 4 bases and J shed 9 bases, with 16 bases lying between them. Germline CDR1 and CDR2: MNHEY and SMNVEV (reference sequence). In DNA form, the CDR3 reads TGTGCCAGCAGTTCGTGGGGGGCCGGTATGCCCCAGCATTTT. Translation: CASSSWGAGMPQHF.

This chain's CDR3 is CASSQETGSEAFF. The DNA for the CDR3 is TGTGCCAGCAGCCAGGAGACAGGGTCTGAAGCTTTCTTT. V gene TRBV5-4 combines with J gene TRBJ1-1; 7 bases map to TRBD1. The germline CDR1 and CDR2 sequences are SGHNT and YYREEE (reference sequence). There are 13 residues in the CDR3. V lost 4 bases to trimming and J lost 6 bases; unmatched junction nucleotides: 6. Complete variable domain (other parts from reference TRBV5-4 and TRBJ1-1): ETGVTQSPTHLIKTRGQQVTLRCSSQSGHNTVSWYQQALGQGPQFIFQYYREEENGRGNFPPRFSGLQFPNYSSELNVNALELDDSALYLCASSQETGSEAFFGQGTRLTVV.

The genes are TRBV19 and TRBJ2-3, with 12 positions matching TRBD2. The CDR3 runs to 15 residues. The trim removed 5 bases at V and 8 bases at J, leaving 8 bases unmatched. Germline V gives CDR1 LNHDA, CDR2 SQIVND (reference sequence). In nucleotides, the CDR3 is TGTGCCAGTAGTGCGCTAGCGGGAGGGCCGGGTACGCAGTATTTT. Its translation is CASSALAGGPGTQYF. The whole variable domain, remainder taken from reference TRBV19 and TRBJ2-3, is DGGITQSPKYLFRKEGQNVTLSCEQNLNHDAMYWYRQDPGQGLRLIYYSQIVNDFQKGDIAEGYSVSREKKESFPLTVTSAQKNPTAFYLCASSALAGGPGTQYFGPGTRLTVL.

This chain connects TRBV6-5 to TRBJ1-5; 11 bases are shared with TRBD1. Germline V gene data show CDR1 as MNHEY and CDR2 as SVGAGI. The CDR3 consists of 14 residues. The V segment lost 6 bases and the J segment 5 bases; nucleotides outside the gene matches: 3. The CDR3 DNA sequence: TGTGCCAGCAGCCGGACAGGGGGCGATCAGCCCCAGCATTTT. Translation: CASSRTGGDQPQHF.